This TCR beta chain comes out of a study of blood T cell repertoires in COVID-19. Study-level information: Specimens from acute and convalescent COVID-19 originated in the United States, Italy and Spain. Sample material is recorded as cDNA or gDNA derived from T cells, B-cell-depleted T cells, or PBMCs.

CDR1 and CDR2 from the germline V gene are SGHTS and YDEGEE. The CDR3 spans 15 residues. Trimming cost V 1 base and J 12 bases; bases outside gene matches: 11. As processed by the authors: Amplification of reference gene primers was used by the study to estimate nucleated cell counts. Only in-frame clones appear in the TCRdb table, and some are missing; sequencing was by immunoSEQ multiplex PCR. V and J calls and clone size are those listed in that table; D and trimming were worked out from the DNA. The repertoire holds fewer than 300,000 clones, with more than 75% as singletons. Material: peripheral blood. This sequence joins TRBV5-8 and TRBJ2-3; 10 nucleotides agree with TRBD1. The receptor's source is a woman aged 45-59 years with acute or convalescent COVID-19. CDR3 sequence: CASSLRDRGHAPQYF. The CDR3 DNA follows: TGTGCCAGCAGCTTGCGTGACAGGGGGCACGCCCCCCAGTATTTT.